Below are 10 T cell receptor beta chains sequenced from a single sample in a study of T cell responses to AZD1222 COVID-19 vaccine. The repertoire was sequenced with immunoSEQ multiplex PCR; TCRdb's copy has only in-frame clones and lacks some. The sample lists 130,000 to 150,000 clones; around 83% were seen once. The sample was peripheral blood, taken on day 0 of MenACWY control vaccination. The source is an adult in good health.

V and J are TRBV6-5 and TRBJ1-2; D not certain. The CDR3 runs 13 residues. Between the trimmed V and J ends, which lost 7 bases and 8 bases, there was a span of 17 bases. The V gene's germline CDR1 is MNHEY and CDR2 SVGAGI. The CDR3 DNA reads as TGTGCCAGCAAGTCAAGGGCAGGAGGCGGCTACACCTTC. This sequence encodes CASKSRAGGGYTF.

The chain employs TRBV28 and TRBJ1-2; weak D call: TRBD1 (6 bases). The CDR3 is made up of 13 amino acids. Trimming took off 6 bases at V and 5 bases at J, with 13 bases between the two ends. In germline, CDR1 is MDHEN, CDR2 SYDVKM. In DNA, the CDR3 is TGTGCCAGCAGCCCCAGGGGACTTTATGGCTACACCTTC. Residues: CASSPRGLYGYTF.

The chain combines TRBV6-1 with TRBJ1-2; possibly TRBD1 for D (6 bases). The CDR3 sequence is 16 residues long. CDR1 MNHNS and CDR2 SASEGT come from the germline V gene. The V end was cut by 4 bases, the J end by 0 bases, with 15 bases between. The CDR3 nucleotides are TGTGCCAGCAGTGCTTCACGGGACAAAGCTAACTATGGCTACACCTTC. Its translation: CASSASRDKANYGYTF.

The chain couples TRBV19 to TRBJ2-4; 12 positions match TRBD1. Germline V gives CDR1 LNHDA, CDR2 SQIVND (reference sequence). This CDR3 contains 17 residues. The V segment lost 5 bases and the J segment 7 bases; nucleotides outside the gene matches: 12. In DNA form, the CDR3 reads TGTGCCAGTAGTCCCCACCCGGGACAGGGGGCGCGGAACATTCAGTACTTC. Translated: CASSPHPGQGARNIQYF. Variable domain in full (rest from reference TRBV19 and TRBJ2-4): DGGITQSPKYLFRKEGQNVTLSCEQNLNHDAMYWYRQDPGQGLRLIYYSQIVNDFQKGDIAEGYSVSREKKESFPLTVTSAQKNPTAFYLCASSPHPGQGARNIQYFGAGTRLSVL.

This clone was seen a single time. This rearrangement joins TRBV12-3 or TRBV12-4 to TRBJ1-5; 9 bases align to TRBD1. V was clipped by 10 bases and J by 7 bases; unmatched bases: 8. The CDR3 extends over 13 amino acids. This chain's CDR3 is CATQTGGGQPQHF. The CDR3 bases are TGTGCCACCCAAACAGGGGGCGGCCAGCCCCAGCATTTT.

This chain links TRBV3-1 (or the pseudogene TRBV3-2) with TRBJ2-2; possibly TRBD1 for D (5 bases). The length of the CDR3 is 14 residues. V dropped 0 bases and J dropped 6 bases, with 8 bases sitting between them. Per the germline V gene, CDR1 is LGHDT and CDR2 is YNNKEL (reference sequence). CDR3 region: CASSQDRVAGELFF. The CDR3 DNA follows: TGTGCCAGCAGCCAAGACAGGGTCGCCGGGGAGCTGTTTTTT.

This clone was found a few times. J is TRBJ2-5 and V is TRBV6-5, with 14 bases fitting TRBD2. V was pared by 6 bases and J by 6 bases, with 6 bases of the junction left unmatched. Germline V gene lookup returns CDR1 MNHEY and CDR2 SVGAGI. The CDR3 runs to 15 residues. The CDR3 loop is CASRAGTSGGQTQYF. For the CDR3, the DNA is TGTGCCAGCAGGGCAGGGACTAGCGGGGGACAGACCCAGTACTTC.

This chain joins TRBV11-2 and TRBJ2-2; possibly TRBD1 or TRBD2 for D (5 bases each). This CDR3 has 15 amino acids. CDR1 is SGHAT and CDR2 is FQNNGV in the germline V gene. The germline V and J ends were trimmed by 3 bases and 3 bases, with 11 bases remaining between them. For the CDR3, the DNA is TGTGCCAGCAGCTTGTCGATGGGGGACACCGGGGAGCTGTTTTTT. Amino acid sequence: CASSLSMGDTGELFF. The full variable domain, with the rest looked up from reference TRBV11-2 and TRBJ2-2, is EAGVAQSPRYKIIEKRQSVAFWCNPISGHATLYWYQQILGQGPKLLIQFQNNGVVDDSQLPKDRFSAERLKGVDSTLKIQPAKLEDSAVYLCASSLSMGDTGELFFGEGSRLTVL.

J is TRBJ2-3 and V is TRBV21-1; the table's D call of TRBD2 was not tested on the DNA. TRBV21-1 has pseudogene status. The CDR3 is made up of 15 amino acids. This CDR3 reads CASPFWWGDTDTQYF. CDR3 coding DNA: TGTGCCAGTCCCTTTTGGTGGGGGGACACAGATACGCAGTATTTT.

This clone has a handful of counts. For the CDR3, the DNA is TGTGCCACCAGCAGATCTGGGACCGGGACAGGGGGCCGGGGCTACACCTTC. Translating gives CATSRSGTGTGGRGYTF. The chain employs TRBV15 and TRBJ1-2; TRBD1 matches 12 bases. The germline V gene has CDR1 LNHNV and CDR2 YYDKDF (reference sequence). The length of the CDR3 is 17 residues. Losses at the gene ends were 2 bases for V and 8 bases for J; bases not matched to a gene: 12.